This is a list of T cell receptor beta chains from one sample in a study of T-cell reconstitution after alpha-beta-depleted transplantation in children. TCRdb re-analysed the PCR reads in MiXCR, keeping a single row per CDR3 protein. The table has about 870,000 distinct CDR3 sequences, about 15% seen once. Sequences were derived from PBMCs, mostly from graft donor cells, sampled 360 days after TCRalphabeta/CD19-depleted stem cell transplant. The receptor set was obtained from a male patient between 10 and 17 years old who had a stem cell transplant for acute lymphoblastic leukemia, so the T cells may come from the graft donor. The CDR3 runs from the conserved cysteine through the conserved F or W. A D gene is named only where the DNA matches it firmly. The size field is filled for only some rows; it gives once, few, many or a size class.

TRBV5-5	TRBJ1-5	few	TRBD1	TGTGCCAGCAGCCGAGGGACAGGGGGTCGCAATCAGCCCCAGCATTTT	CASSRGTGGRNQPQHF
TRBV7-3	TRBJ2-7	many	.	TGTGCCAGCAGGCTTGAGTCCTCCGCTGCCTACGAGCAGTACTTC	CASRLESSAAYEQYF
TRBV29-1	TRBJ2-4	many	TRBD2	TGCAGCGCCCGGGGAGGGGTTAAGGACAAAAACATTCAGTACTTC	CSARGGVKDKNIQYF
TRBV3-1	TRBJ1-3	few	.	TGTGCCAGCAGCCAAGACCCCTTCCGTGATGGAAACACCATATATTTT	CASSQDPFRDGNTIYF
TRBV7-8	TRBJ2-7	.	.	TGTGCCAGCAGTTCTCAGGGGACCCTCTTCTACGAGCAGTACTTC	CASSSQGTLFYEQYF
TRBV7-8	TRBJ2-2	many	TRBD2	TGTGCCAGCAGCCCCGGGGGGCTAGCGGGAGGCAACACCGGGGAGCTGTTTTTT	CASSPGGLAGGNTGELFF
TRBV7-2	TRBJ1-5	.	TRBD1	TGTGCCAGCACCGGACAGGGCAATCAGCCCCAGCATTTT	CASTGQGNQPQHF
TRBV7-8	TRBJ2-5	.	TRBD2	TGTGCCAGCAGCTTAGCGGGCGGGAGCGGCGAGACCCAGTACTTC	CASSLAGGSGETQYF
TRBV29-1	TRBJ1-2	.	TRBD1	TGCAGCGTTGCGGAGGGGGCAGGGGGCATCTATGGCTACACCTTC	CSVAEGAGGIYGYTF
TRBV5-1	TRBJ2-7	many	.	TGCGCCAGCAGCTTGGGAAGGGACGAGCAGTACTTC	CASSLGRDEQYF
TRBV6-1	TRBJ1-1	few	.	TGTGCCAGCAGTGACAGGGATCACACTGAAGCTTTCTTT	CASSDRDHTEAFF
TRBV29-1	TRBJ2-1	few	TRBD1	TGCAGCGCTGGGGACAGTAAGCAGTTCTTC	CSAGDSKQFF
TRBV5-1	TRBJ2-2	many	.	TGCGCCAGCAGCTTGGTGGTAGAAACCGGGGAGCTGTTTTTT	CASSLVVETGELFF
TRBV24-1	TRBJ2-7	.	.	TGTGCCACCAGTGATTCCGTGGGCGAGCAGTACTTC	CATSDSVGEQYF